The sample holds a few counts of the clone carrying this T cell receptor beta chain. Antigen: not known. The time point was: late sampling 161 to 241 days after vaccination in three convalescent patients. Treatment in this sample: approximately 11-day PBMC culture with coronavirus spike peptide pools or control peptides (ViraFEST assay). With around 10 ug/ml peptide pools and about 9.6 IU/ml IL-2, PBMCs were cultured at about 2 million per well. The sample is drawn from a study of vaccination and CD4 T cells after COVID-19. The overall study: Overlapping peptides covering the spike proteins of SARS-CoV-2, HCoV-NL63, HCoV-OC43 and HCoV-229E were added to stimulate cells.

Germline V lookup: CDR1 LNHDA, CDR2 SQIVND (reference sequence). Trimming removed 3 bases from V and 8 bases from J, with 13 bases in between. The CDR3 sequence is 13 residues long. With the Oncomine TCR Beta short-read assay, DNA from cultured CD4+ T cells was sequenced. One entry per CDR3 protein, called by TCRdb with MiXCR from the PCR reads. The table shows tens of thousands of distinct CDR3 sequences, with roughly 33% occurring only once. The V and J genes are TRBV19 and TRBJ1-2, with D perhaps TRBD1 (5 bases). This receptor was taken from a human donor who had recovered from COVID-19. The source was CD4+ T cells from blood, cultured in vitro, collected about 7 months after SARS-CoV-2 vaccination. Here the CDR3 reads CASSMEGEGGYTF. In DNA, the CDR3 is TGTGCCAGTAGTATGGAAGGGGAAGGCGGCTACACCTTC. Variable domain in full (rest from reference TRBV19 and TRBJ1-2): DGGITQSPKYLFRKEGQNVTLSCEQNLNHDAMYWYRQDPGQGLRLIYYSQIVNDFQKGDIAEGYSVSREKKESFPLTVTSAQKNPTAFYLCASSMEGEGGYTFGSGTRLTVV.